This TCR beta chain derives from a study of T cells in localized non-small cell lung cancer (dated by TCRdb to the early 2020s). In terms of the full investigation: Comparing tumors with uninvolved tumor-adjacent lungs, the study looked at the T cell repertoires of fewer than 250 patients with early-stage NSCLC. The cohort consisted of roughly 240 treatment-naive NSCLC patients whose localized lung tumors had been resected. NSCLC patients had a mean age of approximately 72 years, and 129 were male and about a hundred female. Study-wide conclusions, independent of this receptor: Of the top 100 tumor clones, a median of roughly 56 were detected in paired uninvolved adjacent lung; approximately 30 were also among that lung's top 100. Because the study design was exploratory, TCR variables were selected using unadjusted p-values without false-discovery rate correction. Longer overall survival was associated with higher blood T cell density, whereas shorter survival was associated with higher adjacent-lung clonality. Uninvolved tumor-adjacent lung showed the highest T cell clonality, higher than tumor, which suggests more focused antigenic responses in the uninvolved tumor-adjacent lung. Because multi-region sequencing of the tumors was not done, intratumor heterogeneity could not be ruled out.

The immunoSEQ Assay was used to sequence TCR beta CDR3 regions from DNA. The paper's data handling went like this. To compute T cell density, TCR beta template counts were normalized to usable DNA, which was estimated by amplifying housekeeping genes. The preseqR package was used to estimate richness by extrapolating to 400,000 templates for PBMC samples and to 120,000 templates for tissue samples. Clonality was defined by subtracting Pielou's evenness from one. To identify tissue-enriched TCRs, differential abundance testing was run on productive amino-acid clonotypes with a minimum total count of 5 and an alpha of 0.1. The Jaccard Index and the Morisita Overlap Index were used to quantify repertoire overlap between compartments. TCR beta CDR3s were clustered by GLIPH together with public tetramer-defined viral CDR3s, and at least three viral sequences plus V-gene enrichment were required for viral motifs. The table was pulled from immuneACCESS by TCRdb, which kept in-frame rearrangements only. Such tables lose some clones; where checked, under half of the loss comes from unresolved V genes, and the rest has no known cause. V and J calls plus clone size are reproduced from that table; the DNA served to infer D and trimming. The sample has some 31,000 clones on record, 85% to 90% of them singletons. Together, the top ten hold approximately 4% of the sample.

The CDR3 contains 15 residues, cysteine and phenylalanine counted. Just the 45-base CDR3 DNA is kept, in frame starting at base 1. The germline V gene (reference sequence) yields SGHNT for CDR1 and YYREEE for CDR2. Germline trimming amounts to 4 bases on V and 3 bases on J, with 8 as the count of junction bases outside the gene matches. A remark on this clone: Its antigen target is currently unknown. The sample holds no much larger clone one base away, and base qualities are not on file.

At diagnosis, peripheral blood, uninvolved tumor-adjacent lung and tumor were collected and stored as a combination of fresh-frozen and FFPE material. For TCR repertoire profiling, blood samples were analyzed as peripheral blood mononuclear cells. Sequencing used peripheral blood, obtained before any cancer treatment. The sequence links TRBV5-4 to TRBJ2-3; 7 bases in between match TRBD1. The sequence derives from a woman between 35 and 70 years old with stage I lung adenocarcinoma. CDR3 reads: CASSMTGIRTDTQYF. The DNA sequence reads TGTGCCAGCAGCATGACAGGGATTAGAACAGATACGCAGTATTTT.